These 20 T cell receptor beta chains came from one sample sequenced in a study of T-cell memory formation after mild COVID-19. TCRdb re-called the 5' RACE reads with MiXCR, one entry per CDR3 protein. The top ten hold roughly 3.8% of the sample, which has 150,000 to 200,000 distinct CDR3 sequences, approximately 18% seen once. Material for sequencing was PBMCs or a T cell subset sorted from them (not recorded which). These receptor sequences come from a man aged 18 to 30 who had mild COVID-19 (a few samples of this study predate the infection). Cell type and time point are not known.

The chain is built from TRBV7-9 and TRBJ1-5; D unresolved. V gave up 5 bases and J gave up 7 bases, with 9 bases separating them. This CDR3 region has 12 residues. Per the germline V gene, CDR1 is SEHNR and CDR2 is FQNEAQ (reference sequence). The CDR3 sequence is CASSVGGQPQHF. The CDR3 DNA follows: TGTGCCAGCAGCGTTGGTGGGCAGCCCCAGCATTTT.

The chain joins TRBV6-2 or TRBV6-3 to TRBJ1-1; D is perhaps TRBD1 (5 bases). The V gene lost 4 bases and the J gene lost 0 bases, with 6 bases spanning the gap. This CDR3 is built from 13 residues. Per the germline V gene, CDR1 is MNHEY and CDR2 is SVGEGT. CDR3 DNA: TGTGCCAGCAGTTCGACAGTGAACACTGAAGCTTTCTTT. This sequence encodes CASSSTVNTEAFF.

The gene calls are TRBV12-5 and TRBJ2-5; 7 positions match TRBD1. From germline, CDR1 is LGHNT and CDR2 FRNRAP. V shed 5 bases and J 4 bases; nucleotides not matched to a gene: 7. This CDR3 region has 14 residues. The CDR3 region has the DNA TGTGCTAGTGGTGCCAGGACAGGAATAGAGACCCAGTACTTC. Translation gives CASGARTGIETQYF.

In its sample, this clonotype was seen a few times. This sequence joins TRBV12-3 or TRBV12-4 and TRBJ2-5; maybe TRBD2 (6 bases). The CDR3 runs 15 residues. With 4 bases removed from V and 5 bases from J, the gap between germline ends came to 17 bases. CDR3 region: CASSSRRAPGETQYF. The CDR3 DNA reads TGTGCCAGCAGTTCTAGGAGGGCGCCGGGGGAGACCCAGTACTTC.

This chain uses TRBV7-2 with TRBJ2-3, with D uncertain. The V gene lost 8 bases and the J gene lost 1 base, with 13 bases spanning the gap. There are 14 residues in the CDR3. The germline gives CDR1 SGHTA, CDR2 FQGNSA. The CDR3 loop reads CASRPAFGTDTQYF. CDR3 DNA: TGTGCCAGCCGCCCGGCATTCGGCACAGATACGCAGTATTTT.

The chain links TRBV20-1 to TRBJ2-4; no firm D call. The CDR3 is 12 residues long. CDR1 DFQATT and CDR2 SNEGSKA come from the germline V gene (reference sequence). The V gene lost 3 bases and the J gene lost 8 bases, with 11 bases spanning the gap. This chain's CDR3 is CSASIDVDIQYF. The CDR3 nucleotides read TGCAGTGCTAGTATTGATGTGGACATTCAGTACTTC.

The chain carries TRBV20-1 and TRBJ1-1; D unresolved. The CDR3 covers 13 residues. Germline CDR1 is DFQATT and CDR2 is SNEGSKA (reference sequence). Trimming cost V 3 bases and J 0 bases, with 8 bases left between them. CDR3 nucleotides: TGCAGTGCTAGTCGAGCCTTGAACACTGAAGCTTTCTTT. Translation gives CSASRALNTEAFF.

This chain links TRBV6-2 or TRBV6-3 with TRBJ2-7, with D possibly matching TRBD1 (6 bases). Germline V gene lookup returns CDR1 MNHEY and CDR2 SVGEGT. The CDR3 length is 12 residues. Trimming pared 7 bases from V and 3 bases from J, leaving 10 bases between. As DNA, the CDR3 is TGTGCCAGCAAGGACAGCAACTACGAGCAGTACGTC. This codes for CASKDSNYEQYV.

This clonotype was counted a single time. The V and J genes are TRBV3-1 and TRBJ2-3; D is undetermined. Deletions cut 3 bases from V and 3 bases from J, with 7 bases between. Looked up from germline, CDR1 is LGHDT and CDR2 is YNNKEL (reference sequence). The CDR3 length is 13 residues. The CDR3 here is CASSHPVTDTQYF. In DNA, the CDR3 is TGTGCCAGCAGCCACCCCGTTACAGATACGCAGTATTTT.

Only a few counts were recorded for this clonotype. The chain has TRBV3-1 and TRBJ1-2, with D maybe TRBD1 (5 bases). Trimming took off 5 bases at V and 4 bases at J, with 14 bases between the two ends. The CDR3 runs 14 residues. In germline, CDR1 is LGHDT, CDR2 YNNKEL (reference sequence). The CDR3 spells CASSTERDSYGYTF. As DNA, the CDR3 is TGTGCCAGCAGCACTGAAAGAGACAGCTATGGCTACACCTTC. Complete variable domain (other parts from reference TRBV3-1 and TRBJ1-2): DTAVSQTPKYLVTQMGNDKSIKCEQNLGHDTMYWYKQDSKKFLKIMFSYNNKELIINETVPNRFSPKSPDKAHLNLHINSLELGDSAVYFCASSTERDSYGYTFGSGTRLTVV.

This clonotype was counted at least ten times. J is TRBJ1-1 and V is TRBV23-1, with D possibly matching TRBD1 (6 bases). TRBV23-1 is assigned to the ORF class and has an uncertain function. The CDR3 is made up of 17 amino acids. With 1 base removed from V and 6 bases from J, the gap between germline ends came to 21 bases. CDR3 region: CASSQWDIRGRGPEAFF. The CDR3 bases are TGCGCCAGCAGTCAATGGGACATCCGAGGACGGGGTCCTGAAGCTTTCTTT.

V is TRBV6-2 or TRBV6-3 and J is TRBJ2-3; 8 nucleotides match TRBD2. The CDR3 covers 17 residues. V lost 0 bases and J lost 1; bases outside the gene matches: 6. Germline CDR1 is MNHEY and CDR2 is SVGEGT. The CDR3 region is CASSYSLTSVRTDTQYF. CDR3 coding DNA: TGTGCCAGCAGTTACTCCCTGACTAGCGTTCGCACAGATACGCAGTATTTT.

This clonotype occurred many times. The chain couples TRBV7-2 to TRBJ2-3, with 7 bases aligning to TRBD2. J gave up 6 bases and V 2 bases, and 5 bases lay outside the gene matches. Germline lookup yields CDR1 SGHTA and CDR2 FQGNSA. The CDR3 extends over 14 amino acids. CDR3 protein: CASSLSGASDTQYF. In nucleotides, the CDR3 is TGTGCCAGCAGCTTAAGCGGGGCCTCGGATACGCAGTATTTT.

This clonotype was detected a few times. The chain combines TRBV7-9 with TRBJ2-1; tentative D call: TRBD1 (5 bases). Trimming removed 4 bases at V and 9 bases at J, with 19 bases between. Per germline, CDR1 SEHNR and CDR2 FQNEAQ (reference sequence). This CDR3 spans 15 amino acids. CDR3 bases: TGTGCCAGCAGCTCCAGACAGCGCCTTGGCGGTGAGCAGTTCTTC. This sequence encodes CASSSRQRLGGEQFF.

The chain has TRBV7-9 and TRBJ2-3, with 12 positions matching TRBD2. The J segment lost 6 bases and the V segment lost 6 bases, leaving 10 bases of the junction unmatched. This CDR3 comprises 16 residues. Germline V gene data show CDR1 as SEHNR and CDR2 as FQNEAQ (reference sequence). CDR3 residues: CASRPTSGGSVDTQYF. In DNA, the CDR3 is TGTGCCAGCAGACCGACTAGCGGGGGTTCGGTCGATACGCAGTATTTT.

This chain connects TRBV9 to TRBJ1-1; D possibly corresponds to TRBD1 (6 bases). Germline assignment: CDR1 SGDLS and CDR2 YYNGEE. The V and J ends lost 6 bases and 4 bases respectively, with 19 bases between them. The CDR3 contains 15 residues. The CDR3, as DNA: TGTGCCAGCACCCCCATGGGGGTCAGGGGCACTGAAGCTTTCTTT. Protein sequence: CASTPMGVRGTEAFF.

V and J are TRBV19 and TRBJ1-6; no clear D gene. The CDR3 covers 13 residues. Trimming took off 5 bases at V and 10 bases at J, with 12 bases between the two ends. From germline, CDR1 is LNHDA and CDR2 SQIVND (reference sequence). CDR3 coding DNA: TGTGCCAGTAGTGACCCAGGAGGGTCACCCCTCCACTTT. This codes for CASSDPGGSPLHF.

This clonotype occurred a few times. V is TRBV3-1 and J is TRBJ1-2, with unresolved D. The CDR3 has 13 residues. Germline CDR1 LGHDT, CDR2 YNNKEL (reference sequence). Deletions cut 6 bases from V and 6 bases from J, with 14 bases between. The CDR3: CASRSPLGHGYTF. In DNA, the CDR3 is TGTGCCAGCAGGTCGCCTTTGGGCCATGGCTACACCTTC.

This chain uses TRBV7-2 with TRBJ2-3; possibly TRBD2 for D (7 bases). CDR3 size: 14 residues. CDR1 is SGHTA, CDR2 FQGNSA, per germline. Trimming pared 4 bases from V and 7 bases from J, leaving 15 bases between. The CDR3 DNA reads TGTGCCAGCAGCTGGGGGGGGGCCCTTAATACGCAGTATTTT. Translation: CASSWGGALNTQYF.

This clonotype turned up a few times. The rearrangement uses TRBV5-1 and TRBJ1-4; the D is unclear. This CDR3 has 14 amino acids. Trimming removed 0 bases at V and 3 bases at J, with 6 bases between. The germline V gene has CDR1 SGHRS and CDR2 YFSETQ. CDR3 sequence reads: CASSLGGANEKLFF. CDR3 coding DNA: TGCGCCAGCAGCTTGGGGGGTGCTAATGAAAAACTGTTTTTT.